The 30 T cell receptor beta chains in this list originate from one sample, sequenced in a study of cytomegalovirus exposure and HLA in healthy donors. The PCR contained 60 Vbeta and 13 Jbeta primers. The repertoire was sequenced with immunoSEQ multiplex PCR; TCRdb's copy has only in-frame clones and lacks some. The sample contains over 150,000 clones, roughly 76% of which appear only once. The sample was PBMCs. The receptors come from a man in his fifties or sixties in good health and CMV-seronegative.

The rearrangement joins TRBV5-1 to TRBJ2-5, with D possibly TRBD2 on 5 matching bases. The DNA end lines up better with TRBJ2-7; the J call may be wrong. Germline V CDR1 and CDR2: SGHRS, YFSETQ. CDR3 length equals 13 residues. The CDR3 loop reads CASSLVSGFEQYF. The CDR3 bases are TGCGCCAGCAGCTTGGTCTCGGGGTTCGAGCAGTACTTC.

The chain combines TRBV5-4 with TRBJ2-2; TRBD2 aligns across 8 bases. Germline V gene data show CDR1 as SGHNT and CDR2 as YYREEE (reference sequence). After removal of 1 base from V and 1 base from J, the junction contained 3 bases not matched to a gene. This CDR3 contains 16 residues. CDR3 sequence (DNA): TGTGCCAGCAGCTTGAGGCTAGCGGGGAACACCGGGGAGCTGTTTTTT. Amino acid sequence: CASSLRLAGNTGELFF.

In this sample, this clone turned up a few times. This chain links TRBV4-3 with TRBJ1-1; TRBD1 might be the D (6 bases). V was trimmed by 1 base and J by 3 bases, leaving 12 bases between them. Germline-derived CDR1 and CDR2 are LGHNA and YSLEER. CDR3 size: 15 residues. The CDR3 sequence: CASSQVPGAHTEAFF. Here the CDR3 DNA reads TGCGCCAGCAGCCAAGTACCAGGGGCCCACACTGAAGCTTTCTTT.

As concerns this clone: The same CDR3 arises from other DNA sequences in this sample as well. The J gene is TRBJ2-7, the V gene TRBV28; D ambiguous. Trimming left V 4 bases short and J 1 base short, with 2 bases between. The CDR3 runs 11 residues. In germline, CDR1 is MDHEN, CDR2 SYDVKM. CDR3 bases: TGTGCCAGCAGTTCTTCCTACGAGCAGTACTTC. Encoded protein: CASSSSYEQYF.

This clone is a singleton in its sample. The genes are TRBV5-1 and TRBJ2-1; 13 bases map to TRBD2. From germline, CDR1 is SGHRS and CDR2 YFSETQ. With 4 bases clipped from V and 15 bases from J, the junction kept 13 bases outside the gene matches. CDR3 size: 15 residues. This chain's CDR3 is CASSLSLTSGGPPFF. CDR3 DNA sequence: TGCGCCAGCAGCCTCTCCTTGACTAGCGGGGGGCCGCCGTTCTTC.

The V call is TRBV6-5, the J call TRBJ1-1; D remains unclear. The ends were cut back, 5 bases at V and 1 base at J, with 8 bases in the middle. This CDR3 contains 13 residues. The V gene's germline CDR1 is MNHEY and CDR2 SVGAGI. This CDR3 is CASSELRNTEAFF. CDR3 bases: TGTGCCAGCAGTGAACTAAGGAACACTGAAGCTTTCTTT.

The chain carries TRBV21-1 and TRBJ2-7; the table calls TRBD2, which could not be checked here. TRBV21-1 constitutes a pseudogene. There are 15 residues in the CDR3. CDR3 DNA sequence: TGTGCCAGCAGCAAAGTGGGGGGGCCCCACGACGAGCAGTACTTC. Its translation: CASSKVGGPHDEQYF.

The chain links TRBV5-1 to TRBJ2-3; D call uncertain. Germline V CDR1 and CDR2: SGHRS, YFSETQ. The CDR3 contains 13 residues. V lost 3 bases, J lost 5 bases, and 10 bases lay in between. CDR3 region: CASSSIVQDTQYF. For the CDR3, the DNA is TGCGCCAGCAGCTCCATAGTCCAAGATACGCAGTATTTT.

The chain has TRBV7-2 and TRBJ1-3, with D possibly matching TRBD1 (6 bases). The CDR3 is 16 amino acids. V lost 5 bases to trimming and J lost 7 bases, with 21 bases between them. The germline CDR1 and CDR2 sequences are SGHTA and FQGNSA. The CDR3 spells CASSVQPGQGMNTIYF. CDR3 DNA sequence: TGTGCCAGCAGCGTTCAACCGGGGCAGGGGATGAACACCATATATTTT.

The chain's CDR3 is CASSQEDPGLAGNEQFF. Here the CDR3 DNA reads TGTGCCAGCAGCCAAGAGGATCCGGGACTAGCAGGCAATGAGCAGTTCTTC. V and J are TRBV4-2 and TRBJ2-1, with TRBD2 matching 9 bases. The CDR3 is 17 residues long. Germline V CDR1 and CDR2: LGHNA, YNFKEQ. The V segment lost 0 bases and the J segment 6 bases; nucleotides outside the gene matches: 9.

The chain combines TRBV30 with TRBJ2-1; D perhaps matches TRBD1 (6 bases). The CDR3 extends over 14 amino acids. In germline, CDR1 is GTSNPN, CDR2 SVGIG (reference sequence). The V end was cut by 3 bases, the J end by 0 bases, with 9 bases between. The CDR3 sequence is CAWRKGGSYNEQFF. CDR3 coding DNA: TGTGCCTGGAGGAAAGGGGGCTCCTACAATGAGCAGTTCTTC.

The gene calls are TRBV5-6 and TRBJ2-7; TRBD2 agrees at 9 bases. The CDR3 loop spans 14 amino acids. Germline V gives CDR1 SGHDT, CDR2 YYEEEE. The V segment lost 4 bases and the J segment 4 bases; nucleotides outside the gene matches: 6. The chain's CDR3 is CASSMGLARYEQYF. The DNA for the CDR3 is TGTGCCAGCAGCATGGGACTAGCTCGATACGAGCAGTACTTC. The variable domain in full, with the rest retrieved from reference TRBV5-6 and TRBJ2-7, is DAGVTQSPTHLIKTRGQQVTLRCSPKSGHDTVSWYQQALGQGPQFIFQYYEEEERQRGNFPDRFSGHQFPNYSSELNVNALLLGDSALYLCASSMGLARYEQYFGPGTRLTVT.

The chain couples TRBV10-1 to TRBJ2-2; possibly TRBD2 for D (6 bases). Deletions cut 0 bases from V and 4 bases from J, with 9 bases between. The CDR3 loop spans 15 amino acids. CDR1 and CDR2 (germline): WNHNN, SYGVQD (reference sequence). For the CDR3, the DNA is TGCGCCAGCAGTGAGTCCAGGGAGGTCACCGGGGAGCTGTTTTTT. Protein: CASSESREVTGELFF.

This clone was detected once. The chain joins TRBV6-1 to TRBJ2-1, with TRBD1 identical over 9 bases. CDR1 and CDR2 from the germline V gene are MNHNS and SASEGT. CDR3 length: 16 amino acids. With V trimmed by 4 bases and J by 4 bases, 8 bases remained unmatched. The CDR3 nucleotides are TGTGCCAGCAGTGCCCCGCGGGACAGGGAATACAATGAGCAGTTCTTC. Its protein is CASSAPRDREYNEQFF.

This chain joins TRBV19 and TRBJ2-1; 12 bases agree with TRBD2. This CDR3 comprises 13 residues. Trimming took 11 bases from V and 7 from J; bases not matched to a gene: 6. The V gene's germline CDR1 is LNHDA and CDR2 SQIVND (reference sequence). The CDR3 loop is CASTSGGGNEQFF. The CDR3 DNA sequence: TGTGCCTCGACTAGCGGGGGTGGGAATGAGCAGTTCTTC.

The CDR3 reads CASSPLLGQGPTYEQYF. CDR3 in DNA: TGTGCCAGTAGTCCCCTTCTTGGACAGGGGCCGACCTACGAGCAGTACTTC. The chain links TRBV19 to TRBJ2-7; 9 nucleotides agree with TRBD1. V lost 5 bases, J lost 2 bases, and 13 bases stayed unmatched. This CDR3 has 17 residues. Germline CDR1 reads LNHDA; CDR2 reads SQIVND (reference sequence).

The chain carries TRBV10-3 and TRBJ2-1; a weak D match, TRBD2 (6 bases). CDR1 and CDR2 from the germline V gene are ENHRY and SYGVKD. The CDR3 contains 16 residues. V dropped 0 bases and J dropped 0 bases, with 9 bases sitting between them. CDR3 sequence (DNA): TGTGCCATCAGTGAGTCTGACGGGAGCTCCTACAATGAGCAGTTCTTC. Translating it yields CAISESDGSSYNEQFF.

CDR3 in amino acids: CASSFTGGTGDTEAFF. In DNA form, the CDR3 reads TGCGCCAGCAGCTTCACAGGGGGTACGGGGGACACTGAAGCTTTCTTT. The chain couples TRBV5-1 to TRBJ1-1; 8 bases map to TRBD1. The length of the CDR3 is 16 residues. Trimming at V came to 2 bases and at J to 3 bases, leaving 9 bases not matched to a gene. From germline, CDR1 is SGHRS and CDR2 YFSETQ.

V usage is TRBV30 and J usage is TRBJ2-5; possible D gene TRBD2, 6 bases. Germline CDR1 and CDR2: GTSNPN and SVGIG (reference sequence). The CDR3 contains 14 residues. V was trimmed by 1 base and J by 2 bases, leaving 11 bases between them. The DNA for the CDR3 is TGTGCCTGGAGTGGTAGCGGTTATCAAGAGACCCAGTACTTC. This sequence encodes CAWSGSGYQETQYF.

The V and J genes are TRBV30 and TRBJ1-1; possible D gene TRBD1, 5 bases. Per the germline V gene, CDR1 is GTSNPN and CDR2 is SVGIG (reference sequence). This CDR3 has 12 residues. Trimming shortened V by 0 bases and J by 11 bases, and 13 bases separated the two germline ends. CDR3 nucleotides: TGTGCCTGGAGTGTAGGGGCAAGGATGGCTTTCTTT. Protein sequence: CAWSVGARMAFF.

The chain uses TRBV10-3 and TRBJ2-3; 11 bases agree with TRBD2. This CDR3 is built from 14 residues. Trimming removed 6 bases from V and 5 bases from J; junction bases left unmatched: 4. Germline CDR1 is ENHRY and CDR2 is SYGVKD. The CDR3 region has the DNA TGTGCCATCAGCTCCGGGACTAGCGGAGATACGCAGTATTTT. Translation gives CAISSGTSGDTQYF.

The chain uses TRBV28 and TRBJ2-5, with D perhaps TRBD2 (6 bases). The J call may be incorrect, as the DNA end agrees better with TRBJ2-7. Germline values: CDR1 MDHEN, CDR2 SYDVKM. The CDR3 extends over 14 amino acids. CDR3 loop: CASSWAGAGNEQYF. In nucleotides, the CDR3 is TGTGCCAGCAGTTGGGCCGGGGCGGGGAACGAGCAGTACTTC.

The chain carries TRBV18 and TRBJ2-3, with 11 bases lining up with TRBD2. Trimming at V came to 6 bases and at J to 5 bases, leaving 7 bases not matched to a gene. The CDR3 consists of 15 residues. The germline CDR1 and CDR2 sequences are KGHSH and LQKENI. The CDR3 coding sequence is TGTGCCAGCTCGCCTAGCGGGGGGCCGGGAGATACGCAGTATTTT. It yields the protein CASSPSGGPGDTQYF.

This clone turned up a few times. This chain links TRBV6-4 with TRBJ2-1; weak D call: TRBD1 (6 bases). V shed 2 bases and J shed 9 bases, with 8 bases lying between them. The CDR3 spans 12 residues. The V gene's germline CDR1 is MRHNA and CDR2 SNTAGT. The CDR3 nucleotides read TGTGCCAGCAGTGACACAGGGTTTGAGCAGTTCTTC. This translates into CASSDTGFEQFF.

V gene TRBV29-1 combines with J gene TRBJ2-1; 12 bases align to TRBD1. The CDR3 totals 19 residues. V was pared by 7 bases and J by 3 bases, with 19 bases of the junction left unmatched. Germline assignment: CDR1 SQVTM and CDR2 ANQGSEA. The CDR3 DNA is TGCAGCGCTACCCACCTCCCGGGACAGGGGGCGGTCCGCTACAATGAGCAGTTCTTC. Translated, it gives CSATHLPGQGAVRYNEQFF.

The chain employs TRBV5-8 and TRBJ2-5; D gene uncertain. Between the trimmed V and J ends, which lost 0 bases and 5 bases, there was a span of 5 bases. The CDR3 spans 12 residues. The V gene's germline CDR1 is SGHTS and CDR2 YDEGEE. This CDR3 is CASSLAEETQYF. The CDR3 DNA is TGTGCCAGCAGCTTGGCCGAGGAGACCCAGTACTTC.

The rearrangement joins TRBV7-2 to TRBJ2-1; D perhaps matches TRBD2 (5 bases). This CDR3 has 14 amino acids. Trimming took 8 bases from V and 5 from J, leaving 16 bases between them. CDR1 and CDR2 (germline): SGHTA, FQGNSA. In DNA form, the CDR3 reads TGTGCCAGCCGACCCCACCCCGGGGACAATGAGCAGTTCTTC. It is translated as CASRPHPGDNEQFF.

The table lists this clone with a few counts. The V and J genes are TRBV28 and TRBJ2-7, with a weak D call TRBD2 (6 bases). CDR3 length: 15 amino acids. Germline CDR1 reads MDHEN; CDR2 reads SYDVKM. V gave up 7 bases and J gave up 3 bases, with 19 bases separating them. The CDR3 nucleotides read TGTGCCAGCACCGTCCCGGGGAGGAACCTCTACGAGCAGTACTTC. It translates to CASTVPGRNLYEQYF. Combining the CDR3 with reference TRBV28 and TRBJ2-7 gives the whole variable domain DVKVTQSSRYLVKRTGEKVFLECVQDMDHENMFWYRQDPGLGLRLIYFSYDVKMKEKGDIPEGYSVSREKKERFSLILESASTNQTSMYLCASTVPGRNLYEQYFGPGTRLTVT.

This clone was picked up one time. Here the CDR3 reads CASSIRTGGNYNEQFF. The CDR3 nucleotides read TGTGCCAGTAGTATAAGGACAGGGGGCAACTACAATGAGCAGTTCTTC. The chain is built from TRBV19 and TRBJ2-1; 11 nucleotides agree with TRBD1. The CDR3 length is 16 residues. Germline CDR1 is LNHDA and CDR2 is SQIVND (reference sequence). With 2 bases clipped from V and 3 bases from J, the junction kept 3 bases outside the gene matches.

Notes on this clone: In the same sample, other DNA sequences code for this CDR3. The gene calls are TRBV11-2 and TRBJ2-3; 12 bases line up with TRBD2. The trim removed 5 bases at V and 3 bases at J, leaving 6 bases unmatched. This CDR3 is built from 16 residues. In germline, CDR1 is SGHAT, CDR2 FQNNGV. CDR3 loop: CASSLLAGGLTDTQYF. The CDR3 DNA is TGTGCCAGCAGCCTACTAGCGGGGGGTCTTACAGATACGCAGTATTTT.